The clone carrying this T cell receptor (beta chain) came up once. Its antigen is undetermined. The junction departs from germline at one end; a sequencing error may be responsible. This entry is derived from a study of tissue T cells after allogeneic stem cell transplantation. Study-wide background: Of the grafts for graft-versus-host disease patients, four were unmodified and three CD34-selected.

Sequencing of TCRbeta CDR3 at survey depth gave sequences and template counts. TCRdb keeps only in-frame clones here, not all; method: immunoSEQ multiplex PCR. The sample records 1,400 or so clones, about 82% being singletons. Germline CDR1 is SGHRS and CDR2 is YFSETQ. The CDR3 totals 12 residues. Study-wide results and limits: Few T cell clones were shared across patients, but motif clusters showed tissue-specific shared signatures. TCR repertoires tracked anatomic similarity, regardless of disease or transplant status.

The source was blood, collected at autopsy. This clonotype was sampled from a male patient aged 60 or older with steroid-refractory graft-versus-host disease after an allogeneic stem cell transplant. Part of the T cells may come from the graft donor. The chain uses TRBV5-1 and TRBJ2-3; unclear D gene. The CDR3 is CASSTLMDAECF. The CDR3 DNA follows: TGCGCCAGCAGTACCCTTATGGACGCAGAGTGTTTT.